This T cell receptor beta chain was identified during a study of chemoradiotherapy in HPV16-positive cancers. Samples were taken several times over chemoradiotherapy. Profiling relied on immunoSEQ multiplex PCR, and the TCRdb table lists in-frame clones only, not all of them. The sample shows about 32,000 clones, about 88% of them seen only once. Trimming left V 7 bases short and J 0 bases short, with 11 bases between. The CDR3 is made up of 13 amino acids. CDR1 and CDR2 (germline): SQVTM, ANQGSEA. The material sequenced was blood, taken from a patient who underwent chemoradiotherapy. The TCR comes from a human donor with HPV-associated anogenital cancer. This sequence joins TRBV29-1 and TRBJ2-3, with D maybe TRBD2 (5 bases). The CDR3 reads CSATLASTDTQYF. The CDR3 bases are TGCAGCGCGACTCTAGCCAGCACAGATACGCAGTATTTT.